The 26 T cell receptor beta chains presented below share a single source sample, sequenced in a study of T cells in Graves' hyperthyroidism and ophthalmopathy. Amplification targeted TCR beta CDR3 regions from RNA transcripts. Researchers ran a first-round RT-PCR on the TCR CDR3 using the HTBI primer set. TCRdb re-called the multiplex PCR reads through MiXCR, storing one row per CDR3 protein. The top ten clones hold roughly an eighth of a sample with hundreds of thousands of distinct CDR3 sequences, roughly 14% of them seen once. The sequencing input was blood. Every receptor here comes from a woman in her forties or fifties with Graves' ophthalmopathy.

This clonotype was observed a few times. The rearrangement links TRBV20-1 to TRBJ1-1; 9 bases fit TRBD1. V lost 0 bases, J lost 4 bases, and 6 bases stayed unmatched. The CDR3 extends over 15 amino acids. Germline loops: CDR1 DFQATT, CDR2 SNEGSKA (reference sequence). Here the CDR3 reads CSARETGGLGTEAFF. The DNA of the CDR3 is TGCAGTGCTAGAGAAACAGGGGGCCTCGGCACTGAAGCTTTCTTT.

This clonotype appeared many times. This chain connects TRBV30 to TRBJ1-5, with a possible D match to TRBD1 (6 bases). The CDR3 runs 13 residues. With 0 bases removed from V and 6 bases from J, the gap between germline ends came to 9 bases. Germline values: CDR1 GTSNPN, CDR2 SVGIG (reference sequence). The CDR3 sequence is CAWSVGGSQPQHF. The DNA of the CDR3 is TGTGCCTGGAGTGTAGGGGGTTCTCAGCCCCAGCATTTT. The complete variable domain, with remaining parts taken from reference TRBV30 and TRBJ1-5, reads SQTIHQWPATLVQPVGSPLSLECTVEGTSNPNLYWYRQAAGRGLQLLFYSVGIGQISSEVPQNLSASRPQDRQFILSSKKLLLSDSGFYLCAWSVGGSQPQHFGDGTRLSIL.

This clonotype was counted many times. This rearrangement joins TRBV12-3 or TRBV12-4 to TRBJ2-3; 9 bases line up with TRBD2. The CDR3 has 15 residues. V lost 6 bases to trimming and J lost 5 bases; unmatched junction nucleotides: 9. The CDR3 reads CASSRSGSLLDTQYF. CDR3 DNA: TGTGCCAGCAGCCGTAGCGGGAGTTTGTTAGATACGCAGTATTTT.

This clonotype was observed many times. The rearrangement uses TRBV28 and TRBJ1-1; no clear D. This CDR3 is 14 amino acids long. Trimming cost V 2 bases and J 0 bases, with 7 bases left between them. Germline V gene data show CDR1 as MDHEN and CDR2 as SYDVKM. The CDR3: CASSLKIMNTEAFF. The CDR3 nucleotides are TGTGCCAGCAGTTTAAAGATCATGAACACTGAAGCTTTCTTT. The whole variable domain, remainder taken from reference TRBV28 and TRBJ1-1, is DVKVTQSSRYLVKRTGEKVFLECVQDMDHENMFWYRQDPGLGLRLIYFSYDVKMKEKGDIPEGYSVSREKKERFSLILESASTNQTSMYLCASSLKIMNTEAFFGQGTRLTVV.

V usage is TRBV28 and J usage is TRBJ1-5, with TRBD1 matching over 9 bases. This CDR3 is 17 amino acids long. V lost 5 bases and J lost 7; bases outside the gene matches: 15. CDR1 and CDR2 from the germline V gene are MDHEN and SYDVKM. CDR3 in DNA: TGTGCCAGCAGTCAATCCACAGGGGGCGGCCCCTTGCAGCCCCAGCATTTT. Translating it yields CASSQSTGGGPLQPQHF.

The V and J genes are TRBV6-1 and TRBJ2-7; 9 bases align to TRBD1. The CDR3 extends over 15 amino acids. After removal of 2 bases from V and 6 bases from J, the junction contained 8 bases not matched to a gene. CDR1 is MNHNS and CDR2 is SASEGT in the germline V gene. CDR3 DNA: TGTGCCAGCAGTGAACCGACAGGGGGGTTTGGCGAGCAGTACTTC. Translated, it gives CASSEPTGGFGEQYF.

This clonotype showed up many times. The chain is built from TRBV27 and TRBJ1-5, with 8 bases identical to TRBD1. CDR3 size: 14 residues. J lost 6 bases, V lost 4 bases, and 5 bases had no gene match. Germline values: CDR1 MNHEY, CDR2 SMNVEV (reference sequence). The CDR3 DNA sequence: TGTGCCAGCAGTTACAGGGGGGTGGGTCAGCCCCAGCATTTT. This sequence encodes CASSYRGVGQPQHF.

This clonotype was recorded at least ten times. This chain joins TRBV2 and TRBJ2-1; TRBD2 agrees at 8 bases. CDR3 length equals 12 residues. Germline CDR1 SNHLY, CDR2 FYNNEI. The V gene end was trimmed by 8 bases and the J gene end by 7 bases; junction bases not matched to a gene: 4. The DNA of the CDR3 is TGTGCCAGCCGACTAGCGACAAATGAGCAGTTCTTC. This sequence encodes CASRLATNEQFF.

The chain links TRBV9 to TRBJ2-3, with TRBD2 matching over 13 bases. The germline V gene has CDR1 SGDLS and CDR2 YYNGEE. CDR3 length equals 18 residues. V lost 4 bases and J lost 2; bases outside the gene matches: 10. The CDR3 spells CASSTSPGTSGITDTQYF. The CDR3 nucleotides read TGTGCCAGCAGCACATCCCCCGGGACTAGCGGGATCACAGATACGCAGTATTTT. Full variable domain (remainder filled in from reference TRBV9 and TRBJ2-3): DSGVTQTPKHLITATGQRVTLRCSPRSGDLSVYWYQQSLDQGLQFLIQYYNGEERAKGNILERFSAQQFPDLHSELNLSSLELGDSALYFCASSTSPGTSGITDTQYFGPGTRLTVL.

The J gene is TRBJ2-7, the V gene TRBV20-1; TRBD1 is a possible D gene (6 bases). This CDR3 is 13 amino acids long. The germline V gene encodes CDR1 DFQATT and CDR2 SNEGSKA (reference sequence). The V and J ends lost 3 bases and 2 bases respectively, with 11 bases between them. CDR3 amino acids: CSARRDKTYEQYF. CDR3 nucleotide sequence: TGCAGTGCTAGGAGGGACAAAACCTACGAGCAGTACTTC.

This clonotype appeared many times. The chain links TRBV6-6 to TRBJ1-6; D not resolved. Deletions cut 2 bases from V and 4 bases from J, with 12 bases between. The CDR3 is made up of 16 amino acids. Germline CDR1 and CDR2: MNHNY and SVGAGI (reference sequence). CDR3 coding DNA: TGTGCCAGCAGTTACGTAGTGGGATCGTATAATTCACCCCTCCACTTT. Translation gives CASSYVVGSYNSPLHF.

V gene TRBV28 combines with J gene TRBJ1-1; 8 bases align to TRBD1. The J segment lost 1 base and the V segment lost 4 bases, leaving 5 bases of the junction unmatched. This CDR3 is 15 amino acids long. CDR1 is MDHEN, CDR2 SYDVKM, per germline. CDR3 DNA: TGTGCCAGCAGTTCGCCGGGACAGGAGAACACTGAAGCTTTCTTT. Its protein is CASSSPGQENTEAFF.

This clonotype was detected many times. This chain links TRBV6-1 with TRBJ2-7; D is tentatively TRBD1 or TRBD2 (5 bases each). V lost 6 bases and J lost 3, with 15 bases in between. This CDR3 is 14 amino acids long. Germline CDR1 and CDR2: MNHNS and SASEGT. The CDR3 here is CASRPGPMFYEQYF. For the CDR3, the DNA is TGTGCCAGCAGGCCGGGACCTATGTTCTACGAGCAGTACTTC.

This clonotype has just a few counts. This chain uses TRBV12-5 with TRBJ2-3; TRBD2 matches at 9 bases. The germline gives CDR1 LGHNT, CDR2 FRNRAP. The CDR3 totals 14 residues. J was trimmed by 6 bases and V by 4 bases; bases with no gene match: 5. CDR3 coding DNA: TGTGCTAGTGGTTGGGCTAGCGGGAAGGATACGCAGTATTTT. As protein: CASGWASGKDTQYF. Looking up the rest from reference TRBV12-5 and TRBJ2-3 gives the full variable domain: DARVTQTPRHKVTEMGQEVTMRCQPILGHNTVFWYRQTMMQGLELLAYFRNRAPLDDSGMPKDRFSAEMPDATLATLKIQPSEPRDSAVYFCASGWASGKDTQYFGPGTRLTVL.

In its sample, this clonotype was seen many times. V gene TRBV7-2 combines with J gene TRBJ2-3; TRBD1 matches 7 bases. In germline, CDR1 is SGHTA, CDR2 FQGNSA. The CDR3 has 15 amino acids. V shed 6 bases and J 2 bases; nucleotides not matched to a gene: 8. The CDR3 DNA is TGTGCCAGCAGGAAGGACAGGAGCGCCACAGATACGCAGTATTTT. Protein sequence: CASRKDRSATDTQYF. Full variable domain (remainder filled in from reference TRBV7-2 and TRBJ2-3): GAGVSQSPSNKVTEKGKDVELRCDPISGHTALYWYRQSLGQGLEFLIYFQGNSAPDKSGLPSDRFSAERTGGSVSTLTIQRTQQEDSAVYLCASRKDRSATDTQYFGPGTRLTVL.

The sample holds many counts of this clonotype. V and J are TRBV29-1 and TRBJ1-4; 11 bases fit TRBD1. After removal of 1 base from V and 6 bases from J, the junction contained 4 bases not matched to a gene. The germline V gene has CDR1 SQVTM and CDR2 ANQGSEA. The CDR3 has 15 amino acids. This CDR3 is CSVEGTGGQHEKLFF. The DNA for the CDR3 is TGCAGCGTTGAAGGGACAGGGGGCCAACATGAAAAACTGTTTTTT.

This clonotype was observed at least ten times. This sequence joins TRBV28 and TRBJ1-2, with 8 bases fitting TRBD1. CDR3 length: 14 amino acids. The trim removed 2 bases at V and 7 bases at J, leaving 6 bases unmatched. CDR1 and CDR2 (germline): MDHEN, SYDVKM. DNA for the CDR3: TGTGCCAGCAGTTTACGGACAGGGAAGGGTGGCTACACCTTC. Translation gives CASSLRTGKGGYTF.

This clonotype was recorded at least ten times. CDR3 coding DNA: TGTGCCAGCAAACGTAACATGAACACTGAAGCTTTCTTT. Translation: CASKRNMNTEAFF. The V gene is TRBV12-3 or TRBV12-4, the J gene TRBJ1-1, with no clear D. The CDR3 loop spans 13 amino acids. V lost 7 bases and J 0 bases, leaving 9 bases between the germline ends.

The genes are TRBV9 and TRBJ2-7; 12 nucleotides line up with TRBD2. The trim removed 4 bases at V and 4 bases at J, leaving 6 bases unmatched. This CDR3 is built from 15 residues. The germline CDR1 and CDR2 sequences are SGDLS and YYNGEE. The CDR3 coding sequence is TGTGCCAGCAGCAAGAGAACTAGCGGGAGGTACGAGCAGTACTTC. It specifies CASSKRTSGRYEQYF.

This clonotype was counted at least ten times. This chain joins TRBV6-2 or TRBV6-3 and TRBJ2-1, with D unresolved. V was cut by 2 bases and J by 8 bases, with 25 bases left in between. There are 18 residues in the CDR3. Looked up from germline, CDR1 is MNHEY and CDR2 is SVGEGT. The CDR3 DNA is TGTGCCAGCAGTTACCCCTCGGTAGCAGGCCATCCAGGAGATGAGCAGTTCTTC. Amino acids: CASSYPSVAGHPGDEQFF.

In its sample, this clonotype was seen many times. This chain links TRBV28 with TRBJ2-1, with 12 bases lining up with TRBD1. Germline V CDR1 and CDR2: MDHEN, SYDVKM. J was trimmed by 5 bases and V by 6 bases; bases with no gene match: 8. The CDR3 spans 16 residues. CDR3 coding DNA: TGTGCCAGCAGGCTGGCCGGGACAGGGGGCAACAATGAGCAGTTCTTC. Its protein is CASRLAGTGGNNEQFF.

In its sample, this clonotype was seen many times. The gene calls are TRBV11-2 and TRBJ2-5; no definite D call. Germline V CDR1 and CDR2: SGHAT, FQNNGV. V dropped 5 bases and J dropped 10 bases, with 17 bases sitting between them. The CDR3 totals 13 residues. Here the CDR3 DNA reads TGTGCCAGCAGCGGCAGGTCCCCGAAGGACCAGTACTTC. It codes for CASSGRSPKDQYF. The variable domain in full, with the rest retrieved from reference TRBV11-2 and TRBJ2-5, is EAGVAQSPRYKIIEKRQSVAFWCNPISGHATLYWYQQILGQGPKLLIQFQNNGVVDDSQLPKDRFSAERLKGVDSTLKIQPAKLEDSAVYLCASSGRSPKDQYFGPGTRLLVL.

Ten or more counts support this clonotype. The CDR3 protein is CASSSRTEDTQYF. CDR3 in DNA: TGTGCCAGCAGCTCCCGGACTGAAGATACGCAGTATTTT. The chain joins TRBV11-3 to TRBJ2-3; TRBD2 might be the D (5 bases). In germline, CDR1 is SGHNT, CDR2 YENEEA. Trimming left V 4 bases short and J 5 bases short, with 10 bases between. The CDR3 runs to 13 residues.

The V gene is TRBV7-9, the J gene TRBJ1-4; unclear D gene. The CDR3 consists of 15 residues. CDR1 SEHNR and CDR2 FQNEAQ come from the germline V gene (reference sequence). Trimming took off 0 bases at V and 8 bases at J, with 13 bases between the two ends. The CDR3 nucleotides are TGTGCCAGCAGCTTAGCGCTACAGTTAGGGGAAAAACTGTTTTTT. This sequence encodes CASSLALQLGEKLFF.

In this sample, this clonotype turned up many times. This rearrangement joins TRBV2 to TRBJ2-3; D gene uncertain. In germline, CDR1 is SNHLY, CDR2 FYNNEI. V lost 1 base, J lost 2 bases, and 7 bases lay in between. This CDR3 contains 14 residues. The CDR3 bases are TGTGCCAGCAGTGAAGATCCGGCCACAGATACGCAGTATTTT. It encodes CASSEDPATDTQYF.

This clonotype has only a few counts. This chain joins TRBV10-3 and TRBJ1-6; weak D call: TRBD1 (5 bases). This CDR3 has 15 amino acids. Looked up from germline, CDR1 is ENHRY and CDR2 is SYGVKD. V was pared by 4 bases and J by 5 bases, with 12 bases between. DNA for the CDR3: TGTGCCATCAGTGGAAGAGGGGCGAATAATTCACCCCTCCACTTT. It yields the protein CAISGRGANNSPLHF.